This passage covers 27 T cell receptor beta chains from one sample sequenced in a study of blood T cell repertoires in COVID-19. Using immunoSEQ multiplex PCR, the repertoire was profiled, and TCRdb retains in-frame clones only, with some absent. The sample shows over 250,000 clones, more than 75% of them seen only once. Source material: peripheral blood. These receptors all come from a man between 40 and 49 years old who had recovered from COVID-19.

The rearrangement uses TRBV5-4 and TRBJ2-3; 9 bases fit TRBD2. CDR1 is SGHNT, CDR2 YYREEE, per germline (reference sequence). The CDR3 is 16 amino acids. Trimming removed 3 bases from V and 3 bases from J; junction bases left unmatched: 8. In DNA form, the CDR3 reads TGTGCCAGCAGCTCCCCTAGCGGGATGGCGACAGATACGCAGTATTTT. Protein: CASSSPSGMATDTQYF.

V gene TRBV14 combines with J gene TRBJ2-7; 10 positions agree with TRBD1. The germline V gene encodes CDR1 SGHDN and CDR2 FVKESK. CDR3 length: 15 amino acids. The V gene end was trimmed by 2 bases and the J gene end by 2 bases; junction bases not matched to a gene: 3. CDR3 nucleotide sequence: TGTGCCAGCAGCCAACGGACAGGGGGAACCTACGAGCAGTACTTC. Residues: CASSQRTGGTYEQYF.

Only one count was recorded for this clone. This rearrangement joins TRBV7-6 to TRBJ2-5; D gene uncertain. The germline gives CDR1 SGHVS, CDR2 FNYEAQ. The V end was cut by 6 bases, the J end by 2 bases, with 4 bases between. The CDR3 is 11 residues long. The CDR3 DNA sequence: TGTGCCAGCAGTTCTCAAGAGACCCAGTACTTC. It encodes CASSSQETQYF. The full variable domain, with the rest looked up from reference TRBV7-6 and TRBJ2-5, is GAGVSQSPRYKVTKRGQDVALRCDPISGHVSLYWYRQALGQGPEFLTYFNYEAQQDKSGLPNDRFSAERPEGSISTLTIQRTEQRDSAMYRCASSSQETQYFGPGTRLLVL.

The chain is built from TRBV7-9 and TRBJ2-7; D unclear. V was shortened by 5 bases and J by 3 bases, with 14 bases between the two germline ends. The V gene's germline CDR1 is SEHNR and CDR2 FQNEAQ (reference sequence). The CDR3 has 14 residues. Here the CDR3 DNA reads TGTGCCAGCAGCGTCGATCATAAACTCTACGAGCAGTACTTC. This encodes CASSVDHKLYEQYF.

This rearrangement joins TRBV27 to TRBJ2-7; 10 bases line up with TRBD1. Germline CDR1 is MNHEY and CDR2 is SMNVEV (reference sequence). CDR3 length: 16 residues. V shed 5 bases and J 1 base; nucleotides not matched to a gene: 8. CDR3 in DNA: TGTGCCAGCAGTATGGCCGGGACAGGGGTGTCCTACGAGCAGTACTTC. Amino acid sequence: CASSMAGTGVSYEQYF.

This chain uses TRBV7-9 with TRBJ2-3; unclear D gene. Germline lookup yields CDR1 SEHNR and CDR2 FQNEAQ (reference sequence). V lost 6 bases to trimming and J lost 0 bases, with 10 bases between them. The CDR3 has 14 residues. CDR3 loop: CASRRDISTDTQYF. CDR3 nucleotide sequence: TGTGCCAGCAGGCGAGACATTAGCACAGATACGCAGTATTTT.

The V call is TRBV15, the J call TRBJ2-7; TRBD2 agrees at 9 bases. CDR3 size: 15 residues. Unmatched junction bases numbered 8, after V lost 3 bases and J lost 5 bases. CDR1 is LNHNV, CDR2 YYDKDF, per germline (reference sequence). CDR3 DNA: TGTGCCACCAGCAGGTATGGACTAGCGCTCAACGAGCAGTACTTC. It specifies CATSRYGLALNEQYF.

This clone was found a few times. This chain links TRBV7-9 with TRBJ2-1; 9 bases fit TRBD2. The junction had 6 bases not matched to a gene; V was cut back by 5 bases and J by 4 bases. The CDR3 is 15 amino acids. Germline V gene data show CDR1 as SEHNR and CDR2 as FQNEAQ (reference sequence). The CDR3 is CASSPTSGSYNEQFF. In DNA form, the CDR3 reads TGTGCCAGCAGCCCGACTAGCGGATCTTACAATGAGCAGTTCTTC. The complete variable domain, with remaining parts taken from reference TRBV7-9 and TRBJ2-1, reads DTGVSQNPRHKITKRGQNVTFRCDPISEHNRLYWYRQTLGQGPEFLTYFQNEAQLEKSRLLSDRFSAERPKGSFSTLEIQRTEQGDSAMYLCASSPTSGSYNEQFFGPGTRLTVL.

The CDR3, as DNA: TGCGCCAGCAGTGAGAGAATACGGCAGGGAGGCTACACCTTC. Encoded protein: CASSERIRQGGYTF. The J gene is TRBJ1-2, the V gene TRBV10-2, with D possibly being TRBD1 (5 bases). The V and J ends lost 2 bases and 8 bases respectively, with 15 bases between them. CDR3 length equals 14 residues. CDR1 and CDR2 from the germline V gene are WSHSY and SAAADI.

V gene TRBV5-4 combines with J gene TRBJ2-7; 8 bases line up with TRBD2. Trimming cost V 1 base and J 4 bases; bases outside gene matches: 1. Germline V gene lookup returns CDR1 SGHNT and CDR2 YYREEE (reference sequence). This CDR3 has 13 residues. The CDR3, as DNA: TGTGCCAGCAGCTTGCCGGGGGGGTACGAGCAGTACTTC. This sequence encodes CASSLPGGYEQYF. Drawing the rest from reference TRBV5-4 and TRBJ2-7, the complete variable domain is ETGVTQSPTHLIKTRGQQVTLRCSSQSGHNTVSWYQQALGQGPQFIFQYYREEENGRGNFPPRFSGLQFPNYSSELNVNALELDDSALYLCASSLPGGYEQYFGPGTRLTVT.

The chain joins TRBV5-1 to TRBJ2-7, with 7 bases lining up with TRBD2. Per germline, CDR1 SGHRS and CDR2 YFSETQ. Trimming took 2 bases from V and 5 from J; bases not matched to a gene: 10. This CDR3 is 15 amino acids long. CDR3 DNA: TGCGCCAGCAGCTTAGGTGGGGGGGAGTTCGACGAGCAGTACTTC. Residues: CASSLGGGEFDEQYF.

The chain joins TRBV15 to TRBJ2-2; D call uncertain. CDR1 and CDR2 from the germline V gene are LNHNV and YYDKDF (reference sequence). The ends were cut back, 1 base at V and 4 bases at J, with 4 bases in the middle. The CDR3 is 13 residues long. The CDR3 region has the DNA TGTGCCACCAGCAGAGGACTCACCGGGGAGCTGTTTTTT. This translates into CATSRGLTGELFF.

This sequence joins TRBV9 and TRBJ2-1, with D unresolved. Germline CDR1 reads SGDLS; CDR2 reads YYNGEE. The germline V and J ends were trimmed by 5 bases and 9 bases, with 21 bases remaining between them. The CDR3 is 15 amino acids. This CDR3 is CASSFLGGRAGEQFF. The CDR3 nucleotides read TGTGCCAGCAGTTTCCTTGGTGGTAGAGCTGGTGAGCAGTTCTTC.

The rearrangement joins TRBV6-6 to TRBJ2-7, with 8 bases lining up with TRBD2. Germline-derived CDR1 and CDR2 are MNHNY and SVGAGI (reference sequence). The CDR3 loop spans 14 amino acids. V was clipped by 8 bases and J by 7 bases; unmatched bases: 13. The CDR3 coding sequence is TGTGCCAGCGGCCCTACTAGCGGACCCGTTGAGCAGTACTTC. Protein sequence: CASGPTSGPVEQYF.

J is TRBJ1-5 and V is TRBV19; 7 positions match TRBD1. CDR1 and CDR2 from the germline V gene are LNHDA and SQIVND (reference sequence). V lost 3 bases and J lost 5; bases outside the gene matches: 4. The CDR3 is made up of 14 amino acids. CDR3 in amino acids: CASSIQGVDQPQHF. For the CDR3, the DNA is TGTGCCAGTAGTATCCAGGGGGTGGATCAGCCCCAGCATTTT.

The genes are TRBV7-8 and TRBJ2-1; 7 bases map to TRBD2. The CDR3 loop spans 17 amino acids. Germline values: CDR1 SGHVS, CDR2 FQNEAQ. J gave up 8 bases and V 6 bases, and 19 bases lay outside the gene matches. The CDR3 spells CASSPTWGRAREDEQFF. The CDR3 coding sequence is TGTGCCAGCAGTCCCACTTGGGGGAGGGCCCGGGAGGATGAGCAGTTCTTC.

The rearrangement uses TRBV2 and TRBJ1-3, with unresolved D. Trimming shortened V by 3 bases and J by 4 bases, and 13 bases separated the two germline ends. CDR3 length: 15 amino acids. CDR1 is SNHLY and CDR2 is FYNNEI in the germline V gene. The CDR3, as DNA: TGTGCCAGCAGTGAGGCTCGAGCAGGAGGAAACACCATATATTTT. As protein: CASSEARAGGNTIYF.

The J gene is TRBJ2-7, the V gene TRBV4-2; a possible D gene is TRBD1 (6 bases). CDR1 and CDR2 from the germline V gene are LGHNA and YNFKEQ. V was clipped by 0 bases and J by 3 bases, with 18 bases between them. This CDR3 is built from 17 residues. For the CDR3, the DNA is TGTGCCAGCAGCCAAGAAAACATCCTGGGGGCCATCTACGAGCAGTACTTC. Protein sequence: CASSQENILGAIYEQYF.

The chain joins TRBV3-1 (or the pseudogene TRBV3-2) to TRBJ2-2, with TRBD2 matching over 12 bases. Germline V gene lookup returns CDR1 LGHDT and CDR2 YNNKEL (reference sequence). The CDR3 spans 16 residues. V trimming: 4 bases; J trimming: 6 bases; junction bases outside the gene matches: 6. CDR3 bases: TGTGCCAGCAGCCTCCTAGCGGGGGGGCCCCCCGGGGAGCTGTTTTTT. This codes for CASSLLAGGPPGELFF.

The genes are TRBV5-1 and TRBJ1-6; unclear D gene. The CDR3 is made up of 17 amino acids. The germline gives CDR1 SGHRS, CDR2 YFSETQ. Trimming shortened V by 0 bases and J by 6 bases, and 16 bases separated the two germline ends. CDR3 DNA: TGCGCCAGCAGCTTGGGGGGAGGGAGCCGCACTAATTCACCCCTCCACTTT. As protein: CASSLGGGSRTNSPLHF.

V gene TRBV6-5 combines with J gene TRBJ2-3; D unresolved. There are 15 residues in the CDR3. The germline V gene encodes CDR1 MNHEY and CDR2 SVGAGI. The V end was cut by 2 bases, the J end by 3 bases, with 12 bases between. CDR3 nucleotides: TGTGCCAGCAGTTACCTCCCGCGGCTTACAGATACGCAGTATTTT. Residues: CASSYLPRLTDTQYF.

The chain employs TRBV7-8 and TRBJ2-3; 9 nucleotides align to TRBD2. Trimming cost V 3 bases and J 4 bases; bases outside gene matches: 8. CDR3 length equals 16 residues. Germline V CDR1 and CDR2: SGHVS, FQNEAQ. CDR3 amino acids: CASSFLWRGGADTQYF. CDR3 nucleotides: TGTGCCAGCAGCTTTCTCTGGCGGGGGGGAGCAGATACGCAGTATTTT.

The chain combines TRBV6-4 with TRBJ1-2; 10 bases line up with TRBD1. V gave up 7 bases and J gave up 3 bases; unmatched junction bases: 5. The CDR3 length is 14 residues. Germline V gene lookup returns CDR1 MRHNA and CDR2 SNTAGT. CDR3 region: CASTTGTGDYGYTF. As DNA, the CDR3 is TGTGCCAGCACCACCGGGACAGGGGACTATGGCTACACCTTC.

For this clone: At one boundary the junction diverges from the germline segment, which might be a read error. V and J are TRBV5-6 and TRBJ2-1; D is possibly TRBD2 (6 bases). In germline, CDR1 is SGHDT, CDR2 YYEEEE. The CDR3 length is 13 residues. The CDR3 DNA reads TGTGCCAGCAGCCGGGACTCCGACAATGAGCAGTTCTTC. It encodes CASSRDSDNEQFF.

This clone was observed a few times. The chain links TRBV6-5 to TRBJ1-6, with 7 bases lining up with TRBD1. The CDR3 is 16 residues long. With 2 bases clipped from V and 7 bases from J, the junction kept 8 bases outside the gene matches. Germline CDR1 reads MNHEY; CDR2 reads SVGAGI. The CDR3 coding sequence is TGTGCCAGCAGTTACCTAGCCGGGACAGTCAATTCACCCCTCCACTTT. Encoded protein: CASSYLAGTVNSPLHF.

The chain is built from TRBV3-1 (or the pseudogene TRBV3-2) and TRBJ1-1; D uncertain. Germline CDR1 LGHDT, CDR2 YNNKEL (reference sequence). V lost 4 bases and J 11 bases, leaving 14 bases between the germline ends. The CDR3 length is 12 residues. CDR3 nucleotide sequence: TGTGCCAGCAGCCGTGGACTTCTCGATGCTTTCTTT. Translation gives CASSRGLLDAFF.

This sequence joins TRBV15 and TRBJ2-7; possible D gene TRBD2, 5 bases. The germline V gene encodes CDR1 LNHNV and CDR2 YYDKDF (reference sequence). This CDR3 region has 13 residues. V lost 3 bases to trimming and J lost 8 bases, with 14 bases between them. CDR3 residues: CATSRDPSSQQYF. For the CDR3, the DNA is TGTGCCACCAGCAGGGACCCTTCTAGCCAGCAGTACTTC.